Presented here are 24 T cell receptor beta chains from one specimen sequenced in a study of blood T cell repertoires in COVID-19. The method was immunoSEQ multiplex PCR; TCRdb's version includes in-frame clones alone and lacks a portion of them. The profile shows roughly 250,000 clones, 85% to 90% of them singletons. Sequenced input: PBMCs or T cells enriched from blood (not recorded which). Receptors originate from a woman in her fifties or sixties who had recovered from COVID-19.

The V call is TRBV19, the J call TRBJ2-1; tentative D call: TRBD1 (6 bases). The germline V and J ends were trimmed by 6 bases and 10 bases, with 16 bases remaining between them. Germline CDR1 is LNHDA and CDR2 is SQIVND (reference sequence). This CDR3 comprises 13 residues. This CDR3 is CASSDDRSREQFF. CDR3 nucleotide sequence: TGTGCCAGTAGCGACGACAGGTCGCGCGAGCAGTTCTTC. Complete variable domain (other parts from reference TRBV19 and TRBJ2-1): DGGITQSPKYLFRKEGQNVTLSCEQNLNHDAMYWYRQDPGQGLRLIYYSQIVNDFQKGDIAEGYSVSREKKESFPLTVTSAQKNPTAFYLCASSDDRSREQFFGPGTRLTVL.

This chain links TRBV19 with TRBJ2-1, with TRBD2 matching 13 bases. CDR1 LNHDA and CDR2 SQIVND come from the germline V gene (reference sequence). The CDR3 contains 14 residues. With V trimmed by 8 bases and J by 8 bases, 6 bases remained unmatched. CDR3 sequence: CASPTSGRAYEQFF. The DNA for the CDR3 is TGTGCCAGTCCAACTAGCGGGAGGGCTTATGAGCAGTTCTTC.

This rearrangement joins TRBV6-4 to TRBJ2-6; D possibly corresponds to TRBD2 (5 bases). CDR1 and CDR2 from the germline V gene are MRHNA and SNTAGT. The CDR3 is 13 amino acids. The V gene lost 11 bases and the J gene lost 2 bases, with 10 bases spanning the gap. The CDR3 protein is CAPGVPGANVLTF. The CDR3 DNA is TGTGCCCCCGGGGTCCCTGGGGCCAACGTCCTGACTTTC.

The CDR3, as DNA: TGTGCCAGCAGTTACCAGGGCGGTCAGCCCCAGCATTTT. This encodes CASSYQGGQPQHF. This sequence joins TRBV6-6 and TRBJ1-5, with a weak D call TRBD1 (5 bases). This CDR3 is built from 13 residues. V was shortened by 2 bases and J by 6 bases, with 8 bases between the two germline ends. Germline CDR1 is MNHNY and CDR2 is SVGAGI (reference sequence).

The chain links TRBV12-3 or TRBV12-4 to TRBJ2-1; D is possibly TRBD2 (6 bases). This CDR3 comprises 11 residues. The germline V and J ends were trimmed by 4 bases and 15 bases, with 13 bases remaining between them. The CDR3 nucleotides read TGTGCCAGCAGTTACGGGGCGGGACGGTTCTTC. Translated: CASSYGAGRFF.

CDR3 sequence (DNA): TGTGCCAGCAGTTATCCTCAGGGACAGGGCAGTCAGCCCCAGCATTTT. Translating it yields CASSYPQGQGSQPQHF. This chain joins TRBV28 and TRBJ1-5; 9 bases map to TRBD1. The length of the CDR3 is 16 residues. Unmatched junction bases numbered 10, after V lost 4 bases and J lost 6 bases. Germline V CDR1 and CDR2: MDHEN, SYDVKM.

The CDR3 region has the DNA TGCGCCAGCAGGGTTAGCGGGAGCCCTTCCTACGAGCAGTACTTC. It specifies CASRVSGSPSYEQYF. The chain joins TRBV10-2 to TRBJ2-7; 9 bases map to TRBD2. The CDR3 spans 15 residues. The ends lost 6 bases at V and 1 base at J; junction bases unmatched: 7. CDR1 is WSHSY and CDR2 is SAAADI in the germline V gene.

The chain combines TRBV18 with TRBJ2-1, with D possibly matching TRBD1 (5 bases). The CDR3 spans 15 residues. V dropped 4 bases and J dropped 0 bases, with 10 bases sitting between them. The V gene's germline CDR1 is KGHSH and CDR2 LQKENI. This CDR3 is CASSRGSYSYNEQFF. CDR3 coding DNA: TGTGCCAGCTCACGGGGCTCCTACTCCTACAATGAGCAGTTCTTC. Filled out from reference TRBV18 and TRBJ2-1, the complete variable domain reads NAGVMQNPRHLVRRRGQEARLRCSPMKGHSHVYWYRQLPEEGLKFMVYLQKENIIDESGMPKERFSAEFPKEGPSILRIQQVVRGDSAAYFCASSRGSYSYNEQFFGPGTRLTVL.

The chain employs TRBV3-1 (or the pseudogene TRBV3-2) and TRBJ2-2, with 10 positions matching TRBD2. Germline CDR1 reads LGHDT; CDR2 reads YNNKEL (reference sequence). The CDR3 totals 16 residues. The V gene end was trimmed by 4 bases and the J gene end by 5 bases; junction bases not matched to a gene: 7. The CDR3 is CASSRSSGRLTGELFF. The CDR3 nucleotides read TGTGCCAGCAGCCGCAGTAGCGGGAGGCTTACCGGGGAGCTGTTTTTT.

This sequence joins TRBV28 and TRBJ1-4; 9 nucleotides align to TRBD1. Germline loops: CDR1 MDHEN, CDR2 SYDVKM. With 5 bases clipped from V and 4 bases from J, the junction kept 5 bases outside the gene matches. The CDR3 totals 15 residues. The CDR3 DNA reads as TGTGCCAGCAGTGGACGACAGGGGGATAATGAAAAACTGTTTTTT. Translated: CASSGRQGDNEKLFF.

J is TRBJ1-2 and V is TRBV6-6; D unclear. CDR1 and CDR2 (germline): MNHNY, SVGAGI (reference sequence). This CDR3 has 14 residues. The V gene lost 6 bases and the J gene lost 8 bases, with 19 bases spanning the gap. The CDR3 DNA reads as TGTGCCAGCAGGATCCCCAGCGCCCTTTCGGGCTACACCTTC. Its translation is CASRIPSALSGYTF.

The chain couples TRBV5-8 to TRBJ2-3; the D is unclear. This CDR3 has 14 amino acids. Trimming cost V 4 bases and J 1 base, with 10 bases left between them. Germline CDR1 is SGHTS and CDR2 is YDEGEE. The CDR3 reads CASSPRQGTDTQYF. CDR3 sequence (DNA): TGTGCCAGCAGCCCCCGACAAGGCACAGATACGCAGTATTTT.

This clone turned up a few times. This chain joins TRBV18 and TRBJ1-5, with 7 bases matching TRBD1. V shed 3 bases, J shed 4 bases, and the junction held 0 bases outside the gene matches. Looked up from germline, CDR1 is KGHSH and CDR2 is LQKENI. The CDR3 length is 13 residues. The DNA of the CDR3 is TGTGCCAGCTCACCGGGACAGAATCAGCCCCAGCATTTT. Amino acid sequence: CASSPGQNQPQHF.

The CDR3 sequence: CATSRDRRRGPTGNTIYF. The CDR3 DNA reads TGTGCCACCAGCAGAGATCGTCGGAGGGGGCCAACTGGAAACACCATATATTTT. This chain uses TRBV15 with TRBJ1-3; TRBD1 aligns across 7 bases. Germline values: CDR1 LNHNV, CDR2 YYDKDF (reference sequence). J was trimmed by 2 bases and V by 0 bases; bases with no gene match: 10. The CDR3 covers 18 residues.

The chain uses TRBV11-3 and TRBJ2-5; 10 positions match TRBD1. The CDR3 is made up of 15 amino acids. Germline V CDR1 and CDR2: SGHNT, YENEEA. Trimming took 3 bases from V and 2 from J; bases not matched to a gene: 3. CDR3 nucleotide sequence: TGTGCCAGCAGCTTCGGGACAGGGGAGCAAGAGACCCAGTACTTC. Its protein is CASSFGTGEQETQYF.

The chain employs TRBV3-1 (or the pseudogene TRBV3-2) and TRBJ2-7; 13 nucleotides agree with TRBD2. The ends lost 0 bases at V and 8 bases at J; junction bases unmatched: 4. The CDR3 is made up of 15 amino acids. Germline V gene lookup returns CDR1 LGHDT and CDR2 YNNKEL (reference sequence). The CDR3, as DNA: TGTGCCAGCAGCCAAGAGGGACTAGCGGGATCCCAGCAGTACTTC. Amino acids: CASSQEGLAGSQQYF.

The chain is built from TRBV5-1 and TRBJ2-7; the match to TRBD1 covers 10 bases. The CDR3 is 14 residues long. The germline V gene has CDR1 SGHRS and CDR2 YFSETQ. V lost 6 bases to trimming and J lost 2 bases; unmatched junction nucleotides: 5. The CDR3 DNA follows: TGCGCCAGCACCAGGACAGGGGGGACCTACGAGCAGTACTTC. Protein sequence: CASTRTGGTYEQYF.

V is TRBV11-2 and J is TRBJ2-7, with 9 bases matching TRBD1. V shed 5 bases and J 6 bases; nucleotides not matched to a gene: 11. The CDR3 length is 15 residues. Germline loops: CDR1 SGHAT, CDR2 FQNNGV. The CDR3 sequence is CASSLTGTGMGEQYF. CDR3 bases: TGTGCCAGCAGCCTGACCGGGACAGGGATGGGCGAGCAGTACTTC.

The gene calls are TRBV7-2 and TRBJ1-1; tentatively, D is TRBD1 (5 bases). V lost 4 bases, J lost 1 base, and 16 bases lay in between. Germline assignment: CDR1 SGHTA and CDR2 FQGNSA. The length of the CDR3 is 16 residues. CDR3 region: CASSSRMQGTNTEAFF. For the CDR3, the DNA is TGTGCCAGCAGCTCCCGTATGCAGGGAACGAACACTGAAGCTTTCTTT.

This chain links TRBV3-1 (or the pseudogene TRBV3-2) with TRBJ2-5, with D tentatively TRBD1 (6 bases). Deletions cut 2 bases from V and 3 bases from J, with 13 bases between. The CDR3 sequence is 15 residues long. Germline V gene lookup returns CDR1 LGHDT and CDR2 YNNKEL (reference sequence). The CDR3: CASSQFARQEETQYF. In DNA, the CDR3 is TGTGCCAGCAGCCAATTTGCGAGACAGGAAGAGACCCAGTACTTC.

In DNA, the CDR3 is TGTGCCAGCAACCCAAGCGGGGGACAGGGGCATGGCTACACCTTC. This sequence encodes CASNPSGGQGHGYTF. This chain links TRBV3-1 (or the pseudogene TRBV3-2) with TRBJ1-2; 10 bases map to TRBD1. The germline V gene has CDR1 LGHDT and CDR2 YNNKEL (reference sequence). V trimming: 7 bases; J trimming: 6 bases; junction bases outside the gene matches: 11. The CDR3 contains 15 residues.

J is TRBJ2-5 and V is TRBV14; 12 positions agree with TRBD2. There are 18 residues in the CDR3. V shed 5 bases and J 2 bases; nucleotides not matched to a gene: 12. Germline CDR1 reads SGHDN; CDR2 reads FVKESK. Written as DNA, the CDR3 is TGTGCCAGCAGCGCCCAGGGACGACTAGCGGGAGAGCAAGAGACCCAGTACTTC. Translated: CASSAQGRLAGEQETQYF.

The chain combines TRBV24-1 with TRBJ2-7; 7 bases fit TRBD1. The CDR3 spans 13 residues. The junction had 6 bases not matched to a gene; V was cut back by 4 bases and J by 7 bases. CDR1 is KGHDR, CDR2 SFDVKD, per germline. The CDR3 reads CATSDIQGQEQYF. CDR3 DNA sequence: TGTGCCACCAGTGACATACAGGGGCAGGAGCAGTACTTC.

This chain joins TRBV27 and TRBJ2-2; possibly TRBD2 for D (5 bases). The CDR3 is 13 amino acids. The germline CDR1 and CDR2 sequences are MNHEY and SMNVEV (reference sequence). V was clipped by 2 bases and J by 7 bases, with 8 bases between them. CDR3 residues: CASSLMGVGELFF. The CDR3 DNA reads as TGTGCCAGCAGTTTAATGGGAGTCGGGGAGCTGTTTTTT.